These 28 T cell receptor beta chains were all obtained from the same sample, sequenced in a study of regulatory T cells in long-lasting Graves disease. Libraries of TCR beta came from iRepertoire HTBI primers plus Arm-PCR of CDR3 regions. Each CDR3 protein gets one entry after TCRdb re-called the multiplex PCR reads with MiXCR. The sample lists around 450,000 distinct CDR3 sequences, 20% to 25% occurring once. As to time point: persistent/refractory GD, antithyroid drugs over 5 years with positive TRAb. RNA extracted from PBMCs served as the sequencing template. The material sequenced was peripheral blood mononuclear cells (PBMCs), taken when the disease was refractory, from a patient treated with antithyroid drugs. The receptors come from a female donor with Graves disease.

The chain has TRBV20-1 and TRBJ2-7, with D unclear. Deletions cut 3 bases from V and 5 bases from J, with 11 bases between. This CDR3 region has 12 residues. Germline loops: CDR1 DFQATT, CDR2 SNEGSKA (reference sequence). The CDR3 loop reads CSASSEVHEQYF. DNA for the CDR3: TGCAGTGCTAGTTCCGAGGTCCACGAGCAGTACTTC.

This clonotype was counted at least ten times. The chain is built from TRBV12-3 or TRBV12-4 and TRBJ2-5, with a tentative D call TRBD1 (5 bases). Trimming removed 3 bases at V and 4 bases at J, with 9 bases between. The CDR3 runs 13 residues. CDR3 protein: CASSFSGIETQYF. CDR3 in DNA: TGTGCCAGCAGTTTTTCAGGGATAGAGACCCAGTACTTC.

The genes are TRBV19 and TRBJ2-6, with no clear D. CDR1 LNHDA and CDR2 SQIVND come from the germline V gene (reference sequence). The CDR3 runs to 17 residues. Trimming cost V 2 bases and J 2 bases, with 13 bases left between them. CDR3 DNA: TGTGCCAGTAGTATAATAGGATTTAAGGCTGGGGCCAACGTCCTGACTTTC. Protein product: CASSIIGFKAGANVLTF. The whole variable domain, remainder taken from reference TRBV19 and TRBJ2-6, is DGGITQSPKYLFRKEGQNVTLSCEQNLNHDAMYWYRQDPGQGLRLIYYSQIVNDFQKGDIAEGYSVSREKKESFPLTVTSAQKNPTAFYLCASSIIGFKAGANVLTFGAGSRLTVL.

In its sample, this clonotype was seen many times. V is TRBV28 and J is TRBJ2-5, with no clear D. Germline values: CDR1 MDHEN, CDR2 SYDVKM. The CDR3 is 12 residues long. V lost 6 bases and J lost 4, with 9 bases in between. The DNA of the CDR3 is TGTGCCAGCAGATCCGGGCTAGAGACCCAGTACTTC. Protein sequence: CASRSGLETQYF. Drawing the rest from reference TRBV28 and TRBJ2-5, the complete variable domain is DVKVTQSSRYLVKRTGEKVFLECVQDMDHENMFWYRQDPGLGLRLIYFSYDVKMKEKGDIPEGYSVSREKKERFSLILESASTNQTSMYLCASRSGLETQYFGPGTRLLVL.

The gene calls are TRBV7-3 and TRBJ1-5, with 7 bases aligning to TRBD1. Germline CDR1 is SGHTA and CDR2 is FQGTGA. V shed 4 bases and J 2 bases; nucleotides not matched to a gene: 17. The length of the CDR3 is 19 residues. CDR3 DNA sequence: TGTGCCAGCAGCTATCAGACAGGGATGGCAGTTTGGGGCAATCAGCCCCAGCATTTT. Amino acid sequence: CASSYQTGMAVWGNQPQHF.

The CDR3 here is CASSFYQGAGTGELFF. The CDR3 nucleotides are TGCGCCAGCAGCTTTTATCAAGGGGCCGGCACCGGGGAGCTGTTTTTT. This chain joins TRBV5-1 and TRBJ2-2, with D perhaps TRBD1 (5 bases). V lost 2 bases and J lost 4, with 15 bases in between. The CDR3 spans 16 residues. The germline gives CDR1 SGHRS, CDR2 YFSETQ.

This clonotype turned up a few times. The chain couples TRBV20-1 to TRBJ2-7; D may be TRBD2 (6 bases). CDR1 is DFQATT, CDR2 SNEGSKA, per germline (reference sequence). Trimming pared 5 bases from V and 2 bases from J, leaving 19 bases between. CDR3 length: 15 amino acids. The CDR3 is CSAAGPGLITYEQYF. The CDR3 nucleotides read TGCAGTGCTGCAGGCCCGGGACTTATTACCTACGAGCAGTACTTC.

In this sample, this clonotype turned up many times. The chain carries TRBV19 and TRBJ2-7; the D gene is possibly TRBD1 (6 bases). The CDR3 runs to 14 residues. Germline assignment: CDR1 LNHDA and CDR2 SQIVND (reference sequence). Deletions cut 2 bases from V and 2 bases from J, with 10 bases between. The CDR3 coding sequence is TGTGCCAGTAGTATACCTGACAGGCCCTACGAGCAGTACTTC. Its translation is CASSIPDRPYEQYF.

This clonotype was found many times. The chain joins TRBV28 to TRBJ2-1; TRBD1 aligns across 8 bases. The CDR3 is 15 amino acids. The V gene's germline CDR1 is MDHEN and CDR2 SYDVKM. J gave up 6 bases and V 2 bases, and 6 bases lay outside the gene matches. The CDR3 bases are TGTGCCAGCAGTTTACCGGGACAGGTTTCCAATGAGCAGTTCTTC. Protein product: CASSLPGQVSNEQFF.

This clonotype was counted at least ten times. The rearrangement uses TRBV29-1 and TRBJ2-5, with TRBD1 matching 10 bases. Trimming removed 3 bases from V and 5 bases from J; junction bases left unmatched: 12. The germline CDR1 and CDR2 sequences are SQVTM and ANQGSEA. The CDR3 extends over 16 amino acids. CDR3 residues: CSVELVGQGIPETQYF. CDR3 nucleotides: TGCAGCGTTGAGTTAGTGGGACAGGGGATTCCGGAGACCCAGTACTTC.

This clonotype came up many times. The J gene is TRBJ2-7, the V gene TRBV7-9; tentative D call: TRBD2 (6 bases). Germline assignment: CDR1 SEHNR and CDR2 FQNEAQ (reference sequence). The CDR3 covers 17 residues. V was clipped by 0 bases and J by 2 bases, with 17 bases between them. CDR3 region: CASSLAGGAGPPYEQYF. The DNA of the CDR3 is TGTGCCAGCAGCTTAGCAGGAGGGGCAGGTCCTCCCTACGAGCAGTACTTC. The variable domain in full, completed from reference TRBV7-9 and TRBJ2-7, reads DTGVSQNPRHKITKRGQNVTFRCDPISEHNRLYWYRQTLGQGPEFLTYFQNEAQLEKSRLLSDRFSAERPKGSFSTLEIQRTEQGDSAMYLCASSLAGGAGPPYEQYFGPGTRLTVT.

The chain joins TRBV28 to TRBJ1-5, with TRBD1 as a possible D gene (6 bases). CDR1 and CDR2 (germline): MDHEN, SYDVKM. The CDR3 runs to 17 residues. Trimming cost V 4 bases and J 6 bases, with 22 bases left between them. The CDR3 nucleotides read TGTGCCAGCAGTTCGTCGGGCGGTGAGGGGGGAAGTCAGCCCCAGCATTTT. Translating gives CASSSSGGEGGSQPQHF.

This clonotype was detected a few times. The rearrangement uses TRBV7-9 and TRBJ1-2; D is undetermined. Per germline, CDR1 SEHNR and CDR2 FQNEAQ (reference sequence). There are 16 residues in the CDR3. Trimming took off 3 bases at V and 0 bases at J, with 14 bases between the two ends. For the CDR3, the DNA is TGTGCCAGCAGCTTTCAGGAGGAGGCAGCTAACTATGGCTACACCTTC. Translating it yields CASSFQEEAANYGYTF.

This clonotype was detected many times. The CDR3 DNA reads as TGTGCCAGCAGCACCCGGACAGGCGGGGAGACCCAGTACTTC. Protein sequence: CASSTRTGGETQYF. The V gene is TRBV11-3, the J gene TRBJ2-5; TRBD1 aligns across 7 bases. V shed 5 bases, J shed 5 bases, and the junction held 8 bases outside the gene matches. Germline values: CDR1 SGHNT, CDR2 YENEEA. The CDR3 contains 14 residues.

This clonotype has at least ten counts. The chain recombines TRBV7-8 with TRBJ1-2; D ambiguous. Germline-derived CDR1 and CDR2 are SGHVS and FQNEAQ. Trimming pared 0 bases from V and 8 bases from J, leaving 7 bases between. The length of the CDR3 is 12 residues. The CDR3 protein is CASSLAGGGYTF. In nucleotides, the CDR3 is TGTGCCAGCAGCTTAGCCGGCGGAGGCTACACCTTC. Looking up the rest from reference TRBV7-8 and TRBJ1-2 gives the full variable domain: GAGVSQSPRYKVAKRGQDVALRCDPISGHVSLFWYQQALGQGPEFLTYFQNEAQLDKSGLPSDRFFAERPEGSVSTLKIQRTQQEDSAVYLCASSLAGGGYTFGSGTRLTVV.

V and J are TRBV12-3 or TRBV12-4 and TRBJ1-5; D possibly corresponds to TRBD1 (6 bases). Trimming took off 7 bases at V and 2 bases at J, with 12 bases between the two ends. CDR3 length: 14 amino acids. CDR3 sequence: CASTQTGRNQPQHF. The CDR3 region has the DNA TGTGCCAGCACCCAGACAGGCCGCAATCAGCCCCAGCATTTT.

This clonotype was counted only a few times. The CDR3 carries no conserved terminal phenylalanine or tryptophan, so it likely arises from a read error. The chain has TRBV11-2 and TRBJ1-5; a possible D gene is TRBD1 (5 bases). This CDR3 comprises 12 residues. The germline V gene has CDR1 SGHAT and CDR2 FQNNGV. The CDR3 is CAQGVGNQPQHL. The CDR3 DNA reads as TGTGCGCAGGGAGTAGGAAATCAGCCCCAGCATCTT.

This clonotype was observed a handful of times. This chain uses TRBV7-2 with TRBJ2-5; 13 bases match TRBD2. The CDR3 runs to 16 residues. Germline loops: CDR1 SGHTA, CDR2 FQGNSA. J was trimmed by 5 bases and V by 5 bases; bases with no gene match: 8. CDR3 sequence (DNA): TGTGCCAGCAGCCAACTAGCGGGAGGGCCTTATGAGACCCAGTACTTC. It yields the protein CASSQLAGGPYETQYF.

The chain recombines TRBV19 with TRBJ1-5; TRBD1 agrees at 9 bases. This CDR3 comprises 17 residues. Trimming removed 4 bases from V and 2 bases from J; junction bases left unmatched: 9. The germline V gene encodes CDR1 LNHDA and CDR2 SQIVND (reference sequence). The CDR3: CASSRNNRGQGNQPQHF. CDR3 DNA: TGTGCCAGTAGTAGAAACAACAGGGGGCAAGGCAATCAGCCCCAGCATTTT.

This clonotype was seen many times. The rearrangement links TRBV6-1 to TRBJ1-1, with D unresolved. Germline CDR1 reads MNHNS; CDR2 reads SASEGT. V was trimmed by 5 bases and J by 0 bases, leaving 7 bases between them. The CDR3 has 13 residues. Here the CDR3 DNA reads TGTGCCAGCAGTCGGGTCTTGAACACTGAAGCTTTCTTT. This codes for CASSRVLNTEAFF.

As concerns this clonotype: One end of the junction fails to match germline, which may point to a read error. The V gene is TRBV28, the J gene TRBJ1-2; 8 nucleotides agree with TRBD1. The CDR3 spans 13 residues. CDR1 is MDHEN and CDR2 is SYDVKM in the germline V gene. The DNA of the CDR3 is TGTGCCGGCAGGGGACAGGACAACTATGGCTACACCTTC. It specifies CAGRGQDNYGYTF.

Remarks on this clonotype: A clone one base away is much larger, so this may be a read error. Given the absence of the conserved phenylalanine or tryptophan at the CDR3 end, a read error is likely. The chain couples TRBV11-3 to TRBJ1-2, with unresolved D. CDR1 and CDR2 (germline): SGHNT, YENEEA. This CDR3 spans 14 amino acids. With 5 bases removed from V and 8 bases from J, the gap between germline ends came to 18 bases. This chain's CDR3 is CASSRASPRSGYTL. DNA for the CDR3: TGTGCCAGCAGCCGCGCTAGCCCCAGGAGCGGCTACACCCTC.

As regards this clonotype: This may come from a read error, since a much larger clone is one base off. The CDR3 protein is CASSFSPSNYEQYF. As DNA, the CDR3 is TGTGCCAGCAGCTTTAGCCCATCCAACTACGAGCAGTACTTC. This chain joins TRBV7-2 and TRBJ2-7, with unresolved D. The CDR3 extends over 14 amino acids. The ends were cut back, 3 bases at V and 3 bases at J, with 12 bases in the middle. Germline V gives CDR1 SGHTA, CDR2 FQGNSA.

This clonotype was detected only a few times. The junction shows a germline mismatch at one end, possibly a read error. CDR3 in amino acids: CASSEDSHYGYTF. CDR3 coding DNA: TGTGCCAGCAGCGAAGACAGCCACTATGGCTACACCTTC. The chain joins TRBV6-1 to TRBJ1-2; possibly TRBD1 for D (5 bases). CDR1 is MNHNS, CDR2 SASEGT, per germline. The CDR3 is 13 amino acids.

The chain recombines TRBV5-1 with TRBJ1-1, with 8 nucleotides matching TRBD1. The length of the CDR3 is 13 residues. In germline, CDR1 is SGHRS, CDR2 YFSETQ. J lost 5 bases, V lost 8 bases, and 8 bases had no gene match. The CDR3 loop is CASADRGRTEAFF. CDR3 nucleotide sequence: TGCGCCAGTGCCGACAGGGGACGTACTGAAGCTTTCTTT.

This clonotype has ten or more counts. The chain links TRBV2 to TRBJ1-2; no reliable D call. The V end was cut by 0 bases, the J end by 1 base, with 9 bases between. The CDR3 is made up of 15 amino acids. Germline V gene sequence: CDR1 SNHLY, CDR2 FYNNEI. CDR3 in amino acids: CASSEARYSNYGYTF. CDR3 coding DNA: TGTGCCAGCAGTGAAGCGCGGTACAGTAACTATGGCTACACCTTC.

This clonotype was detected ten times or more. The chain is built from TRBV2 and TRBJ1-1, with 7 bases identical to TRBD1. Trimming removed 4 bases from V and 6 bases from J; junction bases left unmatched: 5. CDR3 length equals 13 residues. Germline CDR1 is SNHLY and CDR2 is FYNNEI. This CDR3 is CASSVDREAEAFF. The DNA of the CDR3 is TGTGCCAGCAGTGTAGACAGGGAGGCTGAAGCTTTCTTT.

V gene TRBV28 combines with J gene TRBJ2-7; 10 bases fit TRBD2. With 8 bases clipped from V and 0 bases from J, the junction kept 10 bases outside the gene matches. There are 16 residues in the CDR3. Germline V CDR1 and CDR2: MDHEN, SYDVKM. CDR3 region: CASSPRSSGSSYEQYF. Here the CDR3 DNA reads TGTGCCAGCTCACCTCGATCTAGCGGGAGCTCCTACGAGCAGTACTTC. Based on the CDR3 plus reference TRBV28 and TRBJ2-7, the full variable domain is DVKVTQSSRYLVKRTGEKVFLECVQDMDHENMFWYRQDPGLGLRLIYFSYDVKMKEKGDIPEGYSVSREKKERFSLILESASTNQTSMYLCASSPRSSGSSYEQYFGPGTRLTVT.